These T cell receptor beta chains were read from a single sample in a study of blood T cell repertoires in COVID-19. Sequenced by immunoSEQ multiplex PCR; TCRdb stores in-frame clones only, minus some. Among about 270,000 clones listed, around nine tenths were seen once. The sequenced sample was peripheral blood. These receptor sequences come from a man aged 35 to 55 who had recovered from COVID-19. Each CDR3 is given with its conserved first and last residue. D genes are given only for firm matches. Size is omitted from some rows. Given values are once, few, many or a class for expanded clones.

d_gene,abundance,j_gene,v_gene,CDR3aa,CDR3nt
TRBD1,few,TRBJ2-1,TRBV15,CATSRDLNRGTGGGLIYEQFF,TGTGCCACCAGCAGAGATTTAAATCGAGGGACAGGGGGTGGTCTAATCTATGAGCAGTTCTTC
TRBD2,NA,TRBJ2-3,TRBV11-2,CASSSRTSGVTSTDTQYF,TGTGCCAGCAGCTCTCGGACTAGCGGGGTTACTAGCACAGATACGCAGTATTTT
NA,NA,TRBJ1-3,TRBV7-6,CASSLRTAGPSGNTIYF,TGTGCCAGCAGTCTAAGGACAGCCGGACCCTCTGGAAACACCATATATTTT
NA,few,TRBJ2-7,TRBV10-3,CAISDREMSYEQYF,TGTGCCATCAGTGACAGGGAAATGTCCTACGAGCAGTACTTC
NA,NA,TRBJ1-2,TRBV13,CASGAVELGAF,TGTGCCAGCGGAGCGGTGGAGCTCGGGGCCTTC
NA,NA,TRBJ2-3,TRBV10-3,CAISESLPGAGHGDTQYF,TGTGCCATCAGTGAGTCTTTACCTGGAGCAGGGCACGGAGATACGCAGTATTTT
TRBD1,NA,TRBJ2-5,TRBV15,CATDPGRGLGETQYF,TGTGCCACAGACCCCGGCAGGGGGCTCGGGGAGACCCAGTACTTC
TRBD2,NA,TRBJ2-4,TRBV5-1,CASSLVAGGAKNIQYF,TGCGCCAGCAGCTTGGTGGCGGGAGGTGCCAAAAACATTCAGTACTTC
TRBD1,NA,TRBJ1-1,TRBV18,CASSTDRGPNTEAFF,TGTGCCAGCTCGACCGACAGGGGTCCGAACACTGAAGCTTTCTTT
TRBD1,NA,TRBJ2-4,TRBV27,CASSFGTALNIQYF,TGTGCCAGCAGTTTTGGGACAGCTTTAAACATTCAGTACTTC
TRBD2,NA,TRBJ2-1,TRBV7-3,CASSPTARLAGAYNEQFF,TGTGCCAGCAGCCCCACCGCCAGACTAGCGGGAGCCTACAATGAGCAGTTCTTC
NA,NA,TRBJ1-5,TRBV6-2/TRBV6-3,CASSYTGSQPQHF,TGTGCCAGCAGTTACACAGGGAGTCAGCCCCAGCATTTT
TRBD2,NA,TRBJ2-5,TRBV7-6,CASSLVVAGGYNQETQYF,TGTGCCAGCAGCTTAGTTGTAGCGGGGGGGTATAACCAAGAGACCCAGTACTTC
NA,NA,TRBJ1-1,TRBV21-1,CASSSTVIEAFF,TGTGCCAGCAGCAGCACGGTGATTGAAGCTTTCTTT
NA,NA,TRBJ2-4,TRBV12-5,CASGLPEPPHF,TGTGCTAGTGGTTTGCCCGAGCCCCCACACTTC
NA,once,TRBJ2-7,TRBV18,CASSPQGGSPYEQYF,TGTGCCAGCTCACCCCAGGGGGGATCCCCTTACGAGCAGTACTTC
NA,NA,TRBJ2-5,TRBV5-1,CASSPRYQETQYF,TGCGCCAGCAGCCCGCGATACCAAGAGACCCAGTACTTC
TRBD1,NA,TRBJ1-4,TRBV30,CAWSVRQSRGLANEKLFF,TGTGCCTGGAGTGTACGCCAATCCAGGGGGTTGGCTAATGAAAAACTGTTTTTT
NA,once,TRBJ2-6,TRBV5-8,CASSLGGQPLSGANVLTF,TGTGCCAGCAGCTTAGGTGGGCAGCCTCTCTCTGGGGCCAACGTCCTGACTTTC
NA,NA,TRBJ1-2,TRBV29-1,CSVERGYGYTF,TGCAGCGTTGAGCGGGGCTATGGCTACACCTTC
NA,few,TRBJ1-5,TRBV19,CASSTQGASGQPQHF,TGTGCCAGTAGTACGCAGGGTGCCTCGGGCCAGCCCCAGCATTTT
NA,NA,TRBJ2-5,TRBV6-2/TRBV6-3,CASSPQGFGTQYF,TGTGCCAGCAGTCCCCAGGGTTTTGGGACCCAGTACTTC
NA,NA,TRBJ1-1,TRBV19,CASMLGGTEAFF,TGTGCCAGTATGTTGGGGGGCACTGAAGCTTTCTTT
NA,NA,TRBJ2-2,TRBV6-2/TRBV6-3,CASSYSAANTGELFF,TGTGCCAGCAGTTACTCGGCCGCGAACACCGGGGAGCTGTTTTTT
TRBD2,NA,TRBJ2-7,TRBV6-1,CASSDIGGSYEQYF,TGTGCCAGCAGTGACATCGGGGGGTCCTACGAGCAGTACTTC
NA,NA,TRBJ1-2,TRBV14,CASSHRQLYGYTF,TGTGCCAGCAGCCATAGACAGCTCTATGGCTACACCTTC
NA,once,TRBJ2-2,TRBV30,CAWSGNFRGGELFF,TGTGCCTGGAGTGGAAACTTCCGTGGCGGGGAGCTGTTTTTT
TRBD1,NA,TRBJ1-4,TRBV6-2/TRBV6-3,CASSYERRDRGGEKLFF,TGTGCCAGCAGTTACGAGAGACGTGACAGGGGAGGCGAAAAACTGTTTTTT
NA,NA,TRBJ2-7,TRBV6-2/TRBV6-3,CASSYTIGAEQYF,TGTGCCAGCAGTTACACTATAGGGGCCGAGCAGTACTTC
NA,NA,TRBJ2-3,TRBV5-6,CASSLVGWETSSTDTQYF,TGTGCCAGCAGCTTGGTTGGTTGGGAGACCTCTAGCACAGATACGCAGTATTTT
NA,NA,TRBJ1-2,TRBV19,CASSGQFPYYGYTF,TGTGCCAGTAGCGGACAGTTCCCCTACTATGGCTACACCTTC
TRBD1,NA,TRBJ1-4,TRBV18,CASSPVYPGTGVATNEKLFF,TGTGCCAGCTCACCAGTTTATCCCGGGACAGGAGTTGCAACTAATGAAAAACTGTTTTTT
TRBD1,NA,TRBJ1-1,TRBV7-2,CASSPRQGQGEAFF,TGTGCCAGCAGCCCTAGACAGGGGCAGGGTGAAGCTTTCTTT
TRBD1,NA,TRBJ2-1,TRBV10-3,CAISQGQGGPGEQFF,TGTGCCATCAGCCAGGGACAGGGAGGACCCGGTGAGCAGTTCTTC
TRBD1,NA,TRBJ1-2,TRBV27,CASSPYPGQSYGYTF,TGTGCCAGCAGTCCATATCCGGGACAGAGCTATGGCTACACCTTC
NA,once,TRBJ2-7,TRBV2,CASSVDGAVSYEQYF,TGTGCCAGCAGTGTGGATGGTGCGGTCTCCTACGAGCAGTACTTC
NA,NA,TRBJ2-2,TRBV7-2,CASRNLGGSVGGELFF,TGTGCCAGCAGGAACCTAGGGGGATCCGTCGGCGGGGAGCTGTTTTTT
NA,NA,TRBJ2-1,TRBV6-5,CASSYSNRRSYNEQFF,TGTGCCAGCAGTTACTCAAATCGGCGGAGCTACAATGAGCAGTTCTTC
TRBD2,NA,TRBJ2-2,TRBV9,CASSEPLAGGGTGELFF,TGTGCCAGCAGCGAGCCCCTGGCGGGGGGCGGGACCGGGGAGCTGTTTTTT
TRBD1,NA,TRBJ1-2,TRBV13,CASSPPGTGYSYGYTF,TGTGCCAGCAGCCCGCCCGGGACAGGGTATAGCTATGGCTACACCTTC
NA,NA,TRBJ2-3,TRBV29-1,CSHLGAGQGTDTQYF,TGCAGTCACCTTGGAGCGGGACAGGGCACAGATACGCAGTATTTT
TRBD1,NA,TRBJ2-3,TRBV10-3,CAISNYDRDPSTDTQYF,TGTGCCATCAGTAACTACGACAGGGACCCTAGCACAGATACGCAGTATTTT
NA,NA,TRBJ1-4,TRBV18,CASSPGPLEKLFF,TGTGCCAGCTCACCAGGGCCTCTTGAAAAACTGTTTTTT
TRBD1,NA,TRBJ2-7,TRBV5-1,CASSSGTGGTYEQYF,TGCGCCAGCAGCTCGGGGACAGGGGGAACCTACGAGCAGTACTTC
TRBD2,NA,TRBJ2-3,TRBV9,CASGRGLAEGEPTDTQYF,TGTGCCAGCGGCCGGGGACTAGCGGAGGGGGAACCCACAGATACGCAGTATTTT
TRBD2,NA,TRBJ2-1,TRBV5-4,CASSPSGGPYNEQFF,TGTGCCAGCAGCCCTAGCGGGGGGCCGTACAATGAGCAGTTCTTC
NA,NA,TRBJ2-3,TRBV4-3,CASSLGTSTDTQYF,TGCGCCAGCTCCCTCGGGACTAGCACAGATACGCAGTATTTT
TRBD1,NA,TRBJ2-1,TRBV6-5,CASSSLVTGAYNEQFF,TGTGCCAGCAGTTCATTGGTGACAGGGGCCTACAATGAGCAGTTCTTC
TRBD2,NA,TRBJ2-5,TRBV6-6,CASSQLAGGRSGETQYF,TGTGCCAGCAGTCAACTAGCGGGAGGGCGGTCAGGAGAGACCCAGTACTTC
TRBD2,NA,TRBJ2-5,TRBV4-3,CASSLAAGTRAETQYF,TGCGCCAGCAGCCTGGCCGCCGGGACTAGAGCAGAGACCCAGTACTTC
NA,NA,TRBJ2-5,TRBV27,CASSSTEHQETQYF,TGTGCCAGCAGTTCGACAGAGCACCAAGAGACCCAGTACTTC